These T cell receptor beta chains were read from a single sample in a study of PD-1 blockade in classical Hodgkin lymphoma. Assay used: immunoSEQ multiplex PCR; TCRdb lists only in-frame clones, some missing. The sample records about 40,000 clones, about 90% being singletons. The starting material was peripheral blood mononuclear cells (PBMCs), obtained at baseline. These receptors all come from a human donor with classical Hodgkin lymphoma. Both conserved end residues are part of each CDR3. The order of the fields is CDR3 protein, CDR3 DNA, J gene, clone size, V gene, D gene. D genes are given only for firm matches. Some rows mark clone size as missing; the rest say once, few, many or name a class of expanded clone.

CASSPGTGRLTQYF	TGTGCCAGCAGTCCCGGGACAGGGAGGCTGACCCAGTACTTC	TRBJ2-5	NA	TRBV27	TRBD1
CASSVGTGWNTEAFF	TGTGCCAGCAGCGTAGGAACAGGGTGGAACACTGAAGCTTTCTTT	TRBJ1-1	NA	TRBV9	NA
CAISVGSTEAFF	TGTGCCATCAGTGTTGGTTCCACTGAAGCTTTCTTT	TRBJ1-1	once	TRBV10-3	NA
CASSFLLSLGQTNTEAFF	TGCGCCAGCAGCTTTTTACTCTCACTGGGGCAAACCAACACTGAAGCTTTCTTT	TRBJ1-1	NA	TRBV5-1	NA
CATSRDWVTGANQPQHF	TGTGCCACCAGCAGAGATTGGGTGACAGGGGCCAATCAGCCCCAGCATTTT	TRBJ1-5	NA	TRBV15	TRBD1
CASSLRLGGAGELFF	TGTGCCAGCAGTTTACGACTCGGGGGGGCCGGGGAGCTGTTTTTT	TRBJ2-2	NA	TRBV27	TRBD2
CASSLARGGTEAFF	TGTGCTAGCAGCTTAGCGCGGGGAGGTACTGAAGCTTTCTTT	TRBJ1-1	NA	TRBV7-7	NA
CASSGQGYTDTQYF	TGTGCCAGCAGTGGTCAGGGGTACACAGATACGCAGTATTTT	TRBJ2-3	NA	TRBV2	NA
CASSVRAHSGSSYNEQFF	TGTGCCAGCAGCGTACGGGCTCATAGCGGGAGCTCCTACAATGAGCAGTTCTTC	TRBJ2-1	NA	TRBV9	TRBD2
CASSDRTSGGSYNEQFF	TGTGCCAGCAGCGATAGGACTAGCGGGGGGTCATACAATGAGCAGTTCTTC	TRBJ2-1	NA	TRBV9	TRBD2
CASSQEEAWTYEQYF	TGCGCCAGCAGCCAAGAAGAGGCATGGACCTACGAGCAGTACTTC	TRBJ2-7	NA	TRBV4-1	NA
CASSPRGVTHEQFF	TGTGCCAGCAGCCCTAGAGGGGTGACACATGAGCAGTTCTTC	TRBJ2-1	NA	TRBV7-9	NA
CASSVERGFLSDTQYF	TGTGCCAGCAGCGTAGAAAGGGGCTTCCTGTCAGATACGCAGTATTTT	TRBJ2-3	NA	TRBV9	NA
CASSERDSGRTF	TGCGCCAGCAGTGAGAGAGACTCCGGGAGGACCTTC	TRBJ1-2	NA	TRBV10-2	NA
CASSRPGLAHNEQFF	TGTGCCAGCAGCAGACCGGGACTAGCACACAATGAGCAGTTCTTC	TRBJ2-1	NA	TRBV28	TRBD2
CASSQTRGQGEETQYF	TGTGCCAGCAGCCAAACCCGTGGACAAGGGGAAGAGACCCAGTACTTC	TRBJ2-5	few	TRBV4-2	NA
CASSFRGGASGKVIEQYF	TGTGCCAGCAGCTTCCGGGGGGGAGCTAGCGGGAAAGTGATCGAGCAGTACTTC	TRBJ2-7	NA	TRBV7-2	TRBD2
CASSSEGRRTEAFF	TGTGCCAGCAGTTCAGAGGGGCGCAGGACTGAAGCTTTCTTT	TRBJ1-1	NA	TRBV6-5	NA
CASSAGVGYQETQYF	TGTGCCAGCTCTGCGGGAGTGGGGTACCAAGAGACCCAGTACTTC	TRBJ2-5	NA	TRBV18	TRBD2
CASRISGTIGTGELFF	TGTGCCAGCAGAATATCCGGGACAATTGGAACCGGGGAGCTGTTTTTT	TRBJ2-2	NA	TRBV28	NA
CASSQDPGGVSGANVLTF	TGCGCCAGCAGCCAAGACCCAGGGGGTGTATCTGGGGCCAACGTCCTGACTTTC	TRBJ2-6	NA	TRBV4-3	TRBD1
CASSLGGSQETQYF	TGTGCCAGCAGCCTCGGCGGATCTCAAGAGACCCAGTACTTC	TRBJ2-5	NA	TRBV7-3	NA
CSVGPRLRNTEAFF	TGCAGCGTCGGGCCCCGCTTGCGGAACACTGAAGCTTTCTTT	TRBJ1-1	few	TRBV29-1	NA